These 22 T cell receptor beta chains were sequenced from one sample in a study of blood T cell repertoires in COVID-19. The data were produced by immunoSEQ multiplex PCR, yet TCRdb's version contains in-frame clones alone and is incomplete. The sample yields tens of thousands of clones, 75% to 95% seen once. Input material: peripheral blood. Source of these receptors: a man in his fifties or sixties with acute or convalescent COVID-19.

This clone was seen a single time. In DNA form, the CDR3 reads TGTGCCAGCTCAGTGGACCCGTGGAGGTCAAACGAAAAACTGTTTTTT. It encodes CASSVDPWRSNEKLFF. The rearrangement links TRBV18 to TRBJ1-4; D is ambiguous. The germline V gene has CDR1 KGHSH and CDR2 LQKENI. CDR3 length: 16 residues. The ends were cut back, 5 bases at V and 8 bases at J, with 21 bases in the middle. Combining the CDR3 with reference TRBV18 and TRBJ1-4 gives the whole variable domain NAGVMQNPRHLVRRRGQEARLRCSPMKGHSHVYWYRQLPEEGLKFMVYLQKENIIDESGMPKERFSAEFPKEGPSILRIQQVVRGDSAAYFCASSVDPWRSNEKLFFGSGTQLSVL.

The V call is TRBV6-5, the J call TRBJ2-7; TRBD1 aligns across 8 bases. V lost 5 bases and J lost 7; bases outside the gene matches: 10. The CDR3 runs 14 residues. Germline V gene sequence: CDR1 MNHEY, CDR2 SVGAGI. The CDR3 sequence: CASSIDRGTGEQYF. DNA for the CDR3: TGTGCCAGCAGTATCGACAGGGGCACGGGAGAGCAGTACTTC.

The chain couples TRBV7-9 to TRBJ1-1, with 8 positions matching TRBD1. The CDR3 consists of 15 residues. V trimming: 0 bases; J trimming: 6 bases; junction bases outside the gene matches: 6. CDR1 is SEHNR, CDR2 FQNEAQ, per germline (reference sequence). In DNA, the CDR3 is TGTGCCAGCAGCTTAGCTGGACAGGGATTGGCTGAAGCTTTCTTT. Translating gives CASSLAGQGLAEAFF.

J is TRBJ1-4 and V is TRBV24-1; TRBD1 aligns across 7 bases. Germline V gene lookup returns CDR1 KGHDR and CDR2 SFDVKD. This CDR3 has 15 amino acids. The trim removed 3 bases at V and 8 bases at J, leaving 8 bases unmatched. The CDR3 region has the DNA TGTGCCACCAGTGATGCAGTGGCAGGGGGAGAAAAACTGTTTTTT. Amino acids: CATSDAVAGGEKLFF.

The CDR3 loop is CASSLSTGVGYGYTF. The CDR3, as DNA: TGTGCCAGCAGCTTATCGACAGGGGTTGGCTATGGCTACACCTTC. J is TRBJ1-2 and V is TRBV7-9; 8 nucleotides match TRBD1. V lost 2 bases and J lost 4; bases outside the gene matches: 6. The germline V gene encodes CDR1 SEHNR and CDR2 FQNEAQ (reference sequence). The CDR3 is 15 amino acids.

CDR3 bases: TGTGCCAGCAGCCTCCCGGAGGGAAATGAGCAGTTCTTC. As protein: CASSLPEGNEQFF. This chain uses TRBV11-1 with TRBJ2-1, with D possibly TRBD2 on 6 matching bases. The CDR3 runs to 13 residues. V was clipped by 5 bases and J by 7 bases, with 12 bases between them. Germline CDR1 is SGHAT and CDR2 is FQDESV (reference sequence).

This rearrangement joins TRBV4-3 to TRBJ2-3; tentatively, D is TRBD2 (6 bases). Trimming cost V 0 bases and J 2 bases, with 24 bases left between them. Germline CDR1 LGHNA, CDR2 YSLEER. The CDR3 is made up of 20 amino acids. In nucleotides, the CDR3 is TGCGCCAGCAGCCAAGATTTTGGGGGACTCGATCCGCTTTTCACAGATACGCAGTATTTT. Translating gives CASSQDFGGLDPLFTDTQYF.

CDR3 coding DNA: TGTGCCAGCTCACCACTCGTCGCAGGGGCCAGCTCTGGAAACACCATATATTTT. Translation gives CASSPLVAGASSGNTIYF. The chain uses TRBV18 and TRBJ1-3; D may be TRBD1 (6 bases). The CDR3 runs 18 residues. V was pared by 1 base and J by 0 bases, with 16 bases between. Looked up from germline, CDR1 is KGHSH and CDR2 is LQKENI.

The chain uses TRBV29-1 and TRBJ2-3, with D perhaps matching TRBD1 (5 bases). CDR1 SQVTM and CDR2 ANQGSEA come from the germline V gene. The CDR3 totals 12 residues. V was clipped by 8 bases and J by 2 bases, with 11 bases between them. The CDR3 loop is CSLAGNTDTQYF. The CDR3 region has the DNA TGCAGCCTTGCAGGGAACACAGATACGCAGTATTTT.

This clone was recorded once. The chain couples TRBV5-6 to TRBJ2-3, with 12 positions matching TRBD2. V trimming: 4 bases; J trimming: 1 base; junction bases outside the gene matches: 7. Germline CDR1 is SGHDT and CDR2 is YYEEEE. This CDR3 comprises 17 residues. CDR3 in DNA: TGTGCCAGCAGCAGGAGACTAGCGGGAGATGGCACAGATACGCAGTATTTT. Translating it yields CASSRRLAGDGTDTQYF.

This clone was seen a few times. V gene TRBV30 combines with J gene TRBJ1-2; weak D call: TRBD1 (5 bases). This CDR3 spans 11 amino acids. Per germline, CDR1 GTSNPN and CDR2 SVGIG (reference sequence). Deletions cut 5 bases from V and 7 bases from J, with 11 bases between. The CDR3 bases are TGTGCCTGGCCCCGGGGGGTTGGCTACACCTTC. It encodes CAWPRGVGYTF.

The chain combines TRBV10-2 with TRBJ2-7, with D possibly TRBD2 on 5 matching bases. The V gene's germline CDR1 is WSHSY and CDR2 SAAADI. Between the trimmed V and J ends, which lost 3 bases and 2 bases, there was a span of 11 bases. The CDR3 extends over 14 amino acids. The CDR3, as DNA: TGCGCCAGCAGTGAAAATCGGGGTGCCTACGAGCAGTACTTC. This translates into CASSENRGAYEQYF.

J is TRBJ1-2 and V is TRBV6-2 or TRBV6-3, with 7 bases fitting TRBD1. The junction had 15 bases not matched to a gene; V was cut back by 6 bases and J by 8 bases. CDR1 and CDR2 from the germline V gene are MNHEY and SVGEGT. This CDR3 spans 15 amino acids. CDR3 loop: CASSPTGAASGGYTF. Written as DNA, the CDR3 is TGTGCCAGCAGCCCCACAGGGGCCGCCTCCGGGGGCTACACCTTC.

This chain links TRBV11-3 with TRBJ2-6, with a weak D call TRBD1 (6 bases). The V end was cut by 2 bases, the J end by 4 bases, with 12 bases between. The germline V gene has CDR1 SGHNT and CDR2 YENEEA. The CDR3 has 16 residues. The CDR3 region is CASSLRSGAGANVLTF. In DNA form, the CDR3 reads TGTGCCAGCAGCTTAAGGTCAGGGGCCGGGGCCAACGTCCTGACTTTC.

The rearrangement joins TRBV3-1 (or the pseudogene TRBV3-2) to TRBJ1-2; D uncertain. V lost 4 bases and J 3 bases, leaving 6 bases between the germline ends. Germline CDR1 is LGHDT and CDR2 is YNNKEL (reference sequence). CDR3 size: 12 residues. CDR3 sequence reads: CASSLRDYGYTF. The CDR3 DNA sequence: TGTGCCAGCAGCCTCCGTGACTATGGCTACACCTTC.

The chain links TRBV6-5 to TRBJ1-3; weak D call: TRBD1 (5 bases). The germline CDR1 and CDR2 sequences are MNHEY and SVGAGI. The CDR3 runs 15 residues. V was pared by 6 bases and J by 7 bases, with 19 bases between. In DNA form, the CDR3 reads TGTGCCAGCAGGCCCAGTGAAGCAGGGAGGAACACCATATATTTT. This translates into CASRPSEAGRNTIYF.

The chain combines TRBV19 with TRBJ2-2, with a tentative D call TRBD2 (6 bases). The CDR3 covers 15 residues. The V end lost 10 bases, the J end lost 3 bases, and 18 bases lay between the germline ends. Germline lookup yields CDR1 LNHDA and CDR2 SQIVND (reference sequence). DNA of the CDR3: TGTGCCACCTCGCGGGGCAGTCGAGACACCGGGGAGCTGTTTTTT. The encoded protein is CATSRGSRDTGELFF.

This clone was recorded only once. Germline is not matched at one junction end, which may reflect a read error. This chain connects TRBV10-3 to TRBJ2-7; 7 bases align to TRBD2. CDR1 is ENHRY, CDR2 SYGVKD, per germline. CDR3 length equals 13 residues. CDR3 in amino acids: CAIKQRDSHEQYF. The CDR3 DNA is TGTGCCATCAAGCAGCGGGACTCCCACGAGCAGTACTTC.

This clone was counted a single time. V is TRBV4-2 and J is TRBJ1-5; 10 nucleotides line up with TRBD1. The germline V gene has CDR1 LGHNA and CDR2 YNFKEQ. The V gene end was trimmed by 4 bases and the J gene end by 7 bases; junction bases not matched to a gene: 4. The CDR3 covers 14 residues. CDR3 sequence reads: CASSRQGAGQPQHF. The CDR3 DNA reads TGTGCCAGCAGCCGACAGGGGGCCGGGCAGCCCCAGCATTTT.

The V gene is TRBV29-1, the J gene TRBJ1-5, with 11 positions matching TRBD1. The germline gives CDR1 SQVTM, CDR2 ANQGSEA. With V trimmed by 6 bases and J by 4 bases, 8 bases remained unmatched. The CDR3 covers 15 residues. Here the CDR3 DNA reads TGCAGCGTCTCGCCCGGGACAGGGGGGAATCAGCCCCAGCATTTT. This encodes CSVSPGTGGNQPQHF.

This clone appeared once. The chain has TRBV6-5 and TRBJ1-1; 8 nucleotides line up with TRBD1. The CDR3 is 15 residues long. Losses at the gene ends were 6 bases for V and 0 bases for J; bases not matched to a gene: 6. Germline V gene sequence: CDR1 MNHEY, CDR2 SVGAGI. The CDR3 nucleotides read TGTGCCAGCAGACTCGACAGGGGCATGAACACTGAAGCTTTCTTT. Protein product: CASRLDRGMNTEAFF.

This chain joins TRBV6-5 and TRBJ1-4; D may be TRBD1 (6 bases). Trimming shortened V by 7 bases and J by 4 bases, and 13 bases separated the two germline ends. The CDR3 sequence is 14 residues long. CDR1 and CDR2 from the germline V gene are MNHEY and SVGAGI. The CDR3: CASNNGQINEKLFF. The CDR3 region has the DNA TGTGCCAGCAACAACGGACAGATTAATGAAAAACTGTTTTTT.